Listed below are T cell receptor beta chains from one sample, sequenced in a study of T cells in Graves' hyperthyroidism and ophthalmopathy. In TCRdb, the multiplex PCR reads were re-called with MiXCR into one record per CDR3 protein. The repertoire holds hundreds of thousands of distinct CDR3 sequences, with around 20% as singletons. The specimen sequenced was blood. The receptors come from a man aged 30 to 45 with Graves' ophthalmopathy. Each CDR3 is given with its conserved first and last residue. The order of the fields is J gene, V gene, CDR3 protein.

j_call: TRBJ2-7
v_call: TRBV4-3
cdr3_aa: CASSQGEGRPYEQYF

j_call: TRBJ2-7
v_call: TRBV28
cdr3_aa: CASSLSRPQEQYF

j_call: TRBJ1-2
v_call: TRBV24-1
cdr3_aa: CATNDGYYGYTF

j_call: TRBJ1-6
v_call: TRBV11-2
cdr3_aa: CASSLDPGSRPLHF

j_call: TRBJ2-7
v_call: TRBV12-3/TRBV12-4
cdr3_aa: CASSLWQGTDEQYF

j_call: TRBJ2-1
v_call: TRBV6-5
cdr3_aa: CVSSYSLTGGNNEQFF

j_call: TRBJ2-3
v_call: TRBV29-1
cdr3_aa: CSVPTRGAQYF

j_call: TRBJ2-3
v_call: TRBV7-2
cdr3_aa: CASSFTSGSGTQYF

j_call: TRBJ1-6
v_call: TRBV19
cdr3_aa: CASTLTVAGSPLHF

j_call: TRBJ2-5
v_call: TRBV28
cdr3_aa: CASSSGQLPETQYF

j_call: TRBJ2-3
v_call: TRBV7-2
cdr3_aa: CASSLNQAGTTDTQYF

j_call: TRBJ1-1
v_call: TRBV6-2/TRBV6-3
cdr3_aa: CASSYSIEAFF

j_call: TRBJ1-2
v_call: TRBV30
cdr3_aa: CAYEAGQGNYGYTF

j_call: TRBJ2-2
v_call: TRBV6-1
cdr3_aa: CASSTGPLTGELFF